This T cell receptor (beta chain) was sequenced for a study of blood T cell repertoires in COVID-19. Study-wide context: Italy, Spain and the United States were the sources of the convalescent and acute COVID-19 samples. Nucleic acid was either cDNA or gDNA, and it came from T cells, B-cell-depleted T cells, or PBMCs.

Authors' methods: Reference gene primer amplification gave nucleated cell count estimates. The assay was immunoSEQ multiplex PCR, and TCRdb's table has in-frame clones only and misses some. Clonal size and the V and J genes are those of that table, whereas D and trimming came from the DNA. The sample holds 250,000 or so clones; roughly 87% are singletons and the top ten take around 0.78%. Germline V gene lookup returns CDR1 SGHAT and CDR2 FQNNGV. CDR3 length: 15 amino acids. V lost 5 bases, J lost 4 bases, and 18 bases lay in between. The chain couples TRBV11-2 to TRBJ2-7; a weak D match, TRBD2 (6 bases). Sequencing used peripheral blood. This receptor was taken from a woman in her twenties or thirties with acute or convalescent COVID-19. Here the CDR3 reads CASSVRDSPWYEQYF. The CDR3 nucleotides read TGTGCCAGCAGCGTACGGGACTCCCCCTGGTACGAGCAGTACTTC.